This TCR beta chain was documented in a study of shared clonotypes between healthy human individuals. Data came from immunoSEQ multiplex PCR; TCRdb stores just in-frame clones and leaves some out. This table has about 470,000 clones, around 79% appearing once. Germline V gene data show CDR1 as SQVTM and CDR2 as ANQGSEA. The CDR3 length is 14 residues. V was cut by 7 bases and J by 5 bases, with 20 bases left in between. Material: PBMCs. The genes are TRBV29-1 and TRBJ2-5, with a weak D call TRBD1 (6 bases). This TCR came from a woman between 40 and 50 years old in good health. Some clones in this sample may be carry-over from other donors' samples. The DNA of the CDR3 is TGCAGCGCCACACAGGGTTTGGGTGGGGAGACCCAGTACTTC. Its protein is CSATQGLGGETQYF.